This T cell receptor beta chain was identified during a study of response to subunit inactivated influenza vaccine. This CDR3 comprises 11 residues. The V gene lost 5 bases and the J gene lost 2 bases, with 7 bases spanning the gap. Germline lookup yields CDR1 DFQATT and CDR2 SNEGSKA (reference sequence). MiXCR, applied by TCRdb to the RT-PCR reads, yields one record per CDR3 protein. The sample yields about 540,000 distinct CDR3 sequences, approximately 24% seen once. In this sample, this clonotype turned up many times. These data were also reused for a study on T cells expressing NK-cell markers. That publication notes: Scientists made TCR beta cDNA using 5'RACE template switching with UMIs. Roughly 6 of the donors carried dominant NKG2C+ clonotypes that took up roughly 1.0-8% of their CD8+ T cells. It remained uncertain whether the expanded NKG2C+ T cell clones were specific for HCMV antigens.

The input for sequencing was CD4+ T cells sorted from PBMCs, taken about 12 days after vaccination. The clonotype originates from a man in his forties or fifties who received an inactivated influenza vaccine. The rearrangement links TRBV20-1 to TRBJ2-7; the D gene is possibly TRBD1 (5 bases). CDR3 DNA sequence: TGCAGTGCTGGACAAACCTACGAGCAGTACTTC. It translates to CSAGQTYEQYF.